This T cell receptor (beta chain) comes out of a study of blood T cells in healthy people across ages. Study in general: For every two T cells, template switching captured about one barcoded beta molecule. Broader study findings: Estimated diversity, derived from one million T cells, was regarded as an underestimate.

About this clonotype: Its matching antigen is unknown.

This CDR3 region has 16 residues. V shed 5 bases, J shed 2 bases, and the junction held 6 bases outside the gene matches. Germline V CDR1 and CDR2: MNHEY, SVGEGT. Using a J-beta primer mix together with a sample-barcoded 5' primer, a second PCR was run for about 6 to 11 cycles. TCRdb passed the 5' RACE reads through MiXCR, listing each CDR3 protein once. There are some 930,000 distinct CDR3 sequences in the sample; almost 30% occur only once, and 9.5% to 13% lies in the top ten. These data also featured in a second study, about T cells of mothers and their children.

Sample: blood. The rearrangement uses TRBV6-2 or TRBV6-3 and TRBJ2-2; the match to TRBD1 covers 9 bases. The clonotype comes from a woman between 35 and 50 years old in good health. The CDR3 sequence: CASSDRQGVNTGELFF. The CDR3 DNA follows: TGTGCCAGCAGTGACCGACAGGGGGTAAACACCGGGGAGCTGTTTTTT.